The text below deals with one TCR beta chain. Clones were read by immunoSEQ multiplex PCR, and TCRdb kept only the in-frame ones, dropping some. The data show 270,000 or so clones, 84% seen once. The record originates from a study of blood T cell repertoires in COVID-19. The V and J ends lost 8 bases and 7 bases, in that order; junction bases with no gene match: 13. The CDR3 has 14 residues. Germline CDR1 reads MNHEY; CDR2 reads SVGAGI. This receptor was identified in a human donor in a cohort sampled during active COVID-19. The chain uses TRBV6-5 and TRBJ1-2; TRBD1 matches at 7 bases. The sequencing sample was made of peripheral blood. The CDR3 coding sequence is TGTGCCAGCTACCCCCGACAGGGTTTCTTTGGCTACACCTTC. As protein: CASYPRQGFFGYTF.